The clone carrying this TCR beta chain was recorded many times. What it binds is not known. This sample stems from a study of T cells in Graves' hyperthyroidism and ophthalmopathy. General observations from the study: Onset of ophthalmopathy came a median roughly 6 months after the model predicted it. Blood also carried most thyroid clonotypes expanded above 0.001. Separation of ophthalmopathy from stable hyperthyroidism was achieved by a 13 V-J model.

The PBMCs had their origin in approximately 10 ml of fresh peripheral blood. Germline V CDR1 and CDR2: MNHEY, SMNVEV (reference sequence). The CDR3 covers 12 residues. Amplification of TCR beta CDR3 regions was performed using RNA transcripts as template. HTBI primers were employed in a first-round RT-PCR of the TCR CDR3. One entry per CDR3 protein, called by TCRdb with MiXCR from the multiplex PCR reads. Among about 350,000 distinct CDR3 sequences, approximately 14% were seen once, and the ten largest hold approximately 25%. The TCR comes from a woman aged 30 to 39 with Graves' hyperthyroidism. The sample was blood. The rearrangement joins TRBV27 to TRBJ1-1; a possible D gene is TRBD1 (5 bases). The CDR3 loop is CAGRPANTEAFF. The DNA of the CDR3 is TGTGCGGGGCGTCCAGCGAACACTGAAGCTTTCTTT.